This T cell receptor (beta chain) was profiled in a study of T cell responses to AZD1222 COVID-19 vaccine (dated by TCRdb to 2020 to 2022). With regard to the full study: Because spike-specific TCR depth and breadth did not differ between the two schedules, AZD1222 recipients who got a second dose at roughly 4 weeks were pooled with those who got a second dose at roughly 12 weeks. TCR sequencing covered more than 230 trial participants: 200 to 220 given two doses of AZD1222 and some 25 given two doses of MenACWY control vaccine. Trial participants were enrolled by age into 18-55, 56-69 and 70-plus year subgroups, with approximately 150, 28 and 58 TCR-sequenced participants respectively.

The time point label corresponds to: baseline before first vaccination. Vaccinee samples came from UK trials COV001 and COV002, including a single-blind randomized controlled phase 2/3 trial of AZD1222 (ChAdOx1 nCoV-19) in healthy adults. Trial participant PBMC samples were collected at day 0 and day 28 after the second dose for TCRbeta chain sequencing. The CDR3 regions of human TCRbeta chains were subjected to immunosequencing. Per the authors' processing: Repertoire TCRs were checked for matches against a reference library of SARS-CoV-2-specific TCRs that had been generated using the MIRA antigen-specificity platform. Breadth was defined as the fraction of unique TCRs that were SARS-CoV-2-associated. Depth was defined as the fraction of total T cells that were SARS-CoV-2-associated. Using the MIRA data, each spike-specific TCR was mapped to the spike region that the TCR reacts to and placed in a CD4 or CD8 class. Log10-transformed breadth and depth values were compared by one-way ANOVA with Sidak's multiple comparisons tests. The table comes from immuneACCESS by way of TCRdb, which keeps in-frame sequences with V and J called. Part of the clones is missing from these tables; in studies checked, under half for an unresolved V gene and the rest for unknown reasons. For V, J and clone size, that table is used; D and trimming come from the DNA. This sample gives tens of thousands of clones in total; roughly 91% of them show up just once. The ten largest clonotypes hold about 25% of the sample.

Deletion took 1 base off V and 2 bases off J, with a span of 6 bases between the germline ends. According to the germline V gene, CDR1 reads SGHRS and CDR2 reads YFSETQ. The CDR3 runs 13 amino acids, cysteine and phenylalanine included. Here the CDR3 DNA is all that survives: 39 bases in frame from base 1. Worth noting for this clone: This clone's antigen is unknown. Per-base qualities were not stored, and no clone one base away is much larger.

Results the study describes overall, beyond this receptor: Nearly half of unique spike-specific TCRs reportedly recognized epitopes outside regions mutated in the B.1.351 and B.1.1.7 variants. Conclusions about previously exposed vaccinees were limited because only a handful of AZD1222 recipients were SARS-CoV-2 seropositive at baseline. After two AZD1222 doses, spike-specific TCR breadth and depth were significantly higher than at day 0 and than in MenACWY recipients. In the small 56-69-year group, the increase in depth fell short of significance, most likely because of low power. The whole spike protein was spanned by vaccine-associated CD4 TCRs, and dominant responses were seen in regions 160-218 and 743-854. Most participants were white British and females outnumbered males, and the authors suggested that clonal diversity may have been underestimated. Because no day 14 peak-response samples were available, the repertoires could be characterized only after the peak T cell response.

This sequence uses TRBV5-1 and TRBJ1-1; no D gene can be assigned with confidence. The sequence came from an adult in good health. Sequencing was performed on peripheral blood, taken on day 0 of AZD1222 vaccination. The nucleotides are TGCGCCAGCAGCTTGAAAGGTAACACTGAAGCTTTCTTT. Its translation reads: CASSLKGNTEAFF.